The 20 T cell receptor beta chains below come from one sample, sequenced in a study of PD-L1 blockade in urothelial cancer. Time point here: peripheral blood 6 weeks after treatment start. The method was immunoSEQ multiplex PCR; TCRdb's version includes in-frame clones alone and lacks a portion of them. Of 40,000 to 45,000 clones listed, roughly 89% are singletons. Material: PBMCs, obtained around atezolizumab (anti-PD-L1) treatment. The receptors were sampled from a man aged 70-80 years with urothelial cancer.

V and J are TRBV7-8 and TRBJ2-5; possible D gene TRBD2, 5 bases. Trimming left V 5 bases short and J 5 bases short, with 18 bases between. Germline V lookup: CDR1 SGHVS, CDR2 FQNEAQ. The length of the CDR3 is 15 residues. The CDR3 DNA follows: TGTGCCAGCAGCCTACCCCGGGCAGGCGGGGAGACCCAGTACTTC. Encoded protein: CASSLPRAGGETQYF.

V is TRBV5-4 and J is TRBJ2-3; 11 bases match TRBD1. The V gene end was trimmed by 4 bases and the J gene end by 3 bases; junction bases not matched to a gene: 4. Germline V gives CDR1 SGHNT, CDR2 YYREEE (reference sequence). The CDR3 loop spans 15 amino acids. CDR3 coding DNA: TGTGCCAGCAGCCCGGGACAGGGGGAAACAGATACGCAGTATTTT. Translation: CASSPGQGETDTQYF. Drawing the rest from reference TRBV5-4 and TRBJ2-3, the complete variable domain is ETGVTQSPTHLIKTRGQQVTLRCSSQSGHNTVSWYQQALGQGPQFIFQYYREEENGRGNFPPRFSGLQFPNYSSELNVNALELDDSALYLCASSPGQGETDTQYFGPGTRLTVL.

V usage is TRBV19 and J usage is TRBJ1-5; 8 nucleotides agree with TRBD1. Germline V CDR1 and CDR2: LNHDA, SQIVND (reference sequence). The CDR3 totals 16 residues. With V trimmed by 2 bases and J by 0 bases, 3 bases remained unmatched. Written as DNA, the CDR3 is TGTGCCAGTAGTATACTAGGGACAGGTAGCAATCAGCCCCAGCATTTT. This encodes CASSILGTGSNQPQHF.

This chain connects TRBV28 to TRBJ2-5; D gene uncertain. This CDR3 comprises 14 residues. Trimming stripped 2 bases from V and 3 bases from J, with 10 bases between. CDR1 is MDHEN and CDR2 is SYDVKM in the germline V gene. This CDR3 reads CASSLVALKETQYF. Written as DNA, the CDR3 is TGTGCCAGCAGTTTAGTCGCACTAAAAGAGACCCAGTACTTC.

J is TRBJ2-3 and V is TRBV6-5; 8 positions agree with TRBD1. CDR3 length: 13 amino acids. Trimming took 7 bases from V and 7 from J; bases not matched to a gene: 7. Germline V lookup: CDR1 MNHEY, CDR2 SVGAGI. The CDR3: CASTQGARNTQYF. CDR3 in DNA: TGTGCCAGCACCCAGGGGGCGCGCAATACGCAGTATTTT.

This clone was counted once. This chain uses TRBV7-3 with TRBJ2-2, with TRBD2 matching over 9 bases. The CDR3 has 15 amino acids. J gave up 7 bases and V 2 bases, and 5 bases lay outside the gene matches. Germline CDR1 is SGHTA and CDR2 is FQGTGA. The CDR3 protein is CASSLDTSGRGELFF. The DNA of the CDR3 is TGTGCCAGCAGCTTAGACACTAGCGGGCGCGGGGAGCTGTTTTTT.

V usage is TRBV15 and J usage is TRBJ2-3, with 13 bases that match TRBD2. The junction had 6 bases not matched to a gene; V was cut back by 4 bases and J by 5 bases. The germline CDR1 and CDR2 sequences are LNHNV and YYDKDF (reference sequence). The length of the CDR3 is 16 residues. The CDR3: CATSITSGRELDTQYF. CDR3 DNA sequence: TGTGCCACCAGCATAACTAGCGGGAGGGAGTTAGATACGCAGTATTTT.

The chain recombines TRBV4-1 with TRBJ1-1, with D possibly being TRBD1 (5 bases). This CDR3 has 15 residues. V shed 1 base and J shed 3 bases, with 12 bases lying between them. Germline loops: CDR1 MGHRA, CDR2 YSYEKL. CDR3 in amino acids: CASSQATWGDTEAFF. The CDR3 DNA sequence: TGCGCCAGCAGCCAAGCCACGTGGGGGGACACTGAAGCTTTCTTT.

The rearrangement uses TRBV4-1 and TRBJ1-1; no clear D gene. Trimming removed 0 bases at V and 1 base at J, with 9 bases between. Germline V gives CDR1 MGHRA, CDR2 YSYEKL. The CDR3 has 15 amino acids. The CDR3, as DNA: TGCGCCAGCAGCCAAGAATGGAGGCAGAACACTGAAGCTTTCTTT. Protein sequence: CASSQEWRQNTEAFF.

The CDR3 is CASSLSRRGRRNTGELFF. The CDR3 nucleotides read TGTGCCAGCAGCTTAAGTAGACGAGGGCGGCGGAACACCGGGGAGCTGTTTTTT. The rearrangement links TRBV7-8 to TRBJ2-2; D is possibly TRBD2 (5 bases). V gave up 2 bases and J gave up 1 base, with 17 bases separating them. The CDR3 runs to 18 residues. The germline CDR1 and CDR2 sequences are SGHVS and FQNEAQ.

This chain connects TRBV7-2 to TRBJ1-5; 7 bases fit TRBD1. Germline-derived CDR1 and CDR2 are SGHTA and FQGNSA. The V segment lost 5 bases and the J segment 7 bases; nucleotides outside the gene matches: 2. This CDR3 contains 12 residues. Here the CDR3 DNA reads TGTGCCAGCAGCAAGGGGGCCCAGCCCCAGCATTTT. Translating it yields CASSKGAQPQHF. Full variable domain (rest looked up from reference TRBV7-2 and TRBJ1-5): GAGVSQSPSNKVTEKGKDVELRCDPISGHTALYWYRQSLGQGLEFLIYFQGNSAPDKSGLPSDRFSAERTGGSVSTLTIQRTQQEDSAVYLCASSKGAQPQHFGDGTRLSIL.

J is TRBJ2-7 and V is TRBV7-6; TRBD2 agrees at 10 bases. This CDR3 is built from 15 residues. V shed 5 bases, J shed 2 bases, and the junction held 6 bases outside the gene matches. CDR1 SGHVS and CDR2 FNYEAQ come from the germline V gene. In DNA form, the CDR3 reads TGTGCCAGCAGCCCCGCCGGGACTAGCGCCTACGAGCAGTACTTC. Translated, it gives CASSPAGTSAYEQYF.

This clone was recorded once. The rearrangement links TRBV28 to TRBJ2-5, with 10 positions matching TRBD2. Germline loops: CDR1 MDHEN, CDR2 SYDVKM. V gave up 4 bases and J gave up 3 bases; unmatched junction bases: 5. The CDR3 covers 15 residues. CDR3: CASSSSGRVEETQYF. CDR3 bases: TGTGCCAGCAGTTCTAGCGGGAGAGTGGAAGAGACCCAGTACTTC.

The rearrangement uses TRBV4-2 and TRBJ1-5; possible D gene TRBD1, 6 bases. Germline CDR1 and CDR2: LGHNA and YNFKEQ. The CDR3 has 15 amino acids. Trimming left V 1 base short and J 2 bases short, with 9 bases between. The chain's CDR3 is CASSQGAGGNQPQHF. The DNA of the CDR3 is TGTGCCAGCAGCCAAGGGGCAGGGGGCAATCAGCCCCAGCATTTT.

This clone is a singleton in its sample. The rearrangement uses TRBV19 and TRBJ2-3; no firm D call. CDR1 and CDR2 from the germline V gene are LNHDA and SQIVND (reference sequence). This CDR3 has 13 amino acids. Trimming shortened V by 8 bases and J by 1 base, and 10 bases separated the two germline ends. CDR3 loop: CASSVLGTDTQYF. For the CDR3, the DNA is TGTGCCAGTTCCGTCCTTGGCACAGATACGCAGTATTTT.

The chain couples TRBV28 to TRBJ1-5; 7 bases map to TRBD1. This CDR3 has 16 amino acids. Per the germline V gene, CDR1 is MDHEN and CDR2 is SYDVKM. The V gene end was trimmed by 4 bases and the J gene end by 7 bases; junction bases not matched to a gene: 13. The CDR3 sequence is CASSSPTPTGRQPQHF. In DNA, the CDR3 is TGTGCCAGCAGTTCCCCCACCCCGACAGGGAGGCAGCCCCAGCATTTT.

The chain links TRBV30 to TRBJ1-2, with 12 bases aligning to TRBD1. V lost 4 bases and J lost 4; bases outside the gene matches: 10. The germline V gene encodes CDR1 GTSNPN and CDR2 SVGIG (reference sequence). The CDR3 consists of 16 residues. CDR3 sequence (DNA): TGTGCCTGGACCTTTGCCGGGACAGGGGGCTTCTATGGCTACACCTTC. It encodes CAWTFAGTGGFYGYTF. Full variable domain (remainder filled in from reference TRBV30 and TRBJ1-2): SQTIHQWPATLVQPVGSPLSLECTVEGTSNPNLYWYRQAAGRGLQLLFYSVGIGQISSEVPQNLSASRPQDRQFILSSKKLLLSDSGFYLCAWTFAGTGGFYGYTFGSGTRLTVV.

This chain joins TRBV9 and TRBJ2-3; 7 nucleotides align to TRBD2. Trimming took 3 bases from V and 5 from J; bases not matched to a gene: 3. The CDR3 has 13 residues. Germline CDR1 reads SGDLS; CDR2 reads YYNGEE. The DNA for the CDR3 is TGTGCCAGCAGCGGGGGCGGGGGAGATACGCAGTATTTT. This gives the protein CASSGGGGDTQYF.

This sequence joins TRBV10-1 and TRBJ2-3; 7 bases line up with TRBD2. Germline V gene lookup returns CDR1 WNHNN and CDR2 SYGVQD (reference sequence). The CDR3 has 15 residues. V lost 4 bases, J lost 2 bases, and 6 bases stayed unmatched. The CDR3 DNA sequence: TGCGCCAGCAGTGTCGGCCTAGCGGACACAGATACGCAGTATTTT. Its translation: CASSVGLADTDTQYF.

This CDR3 is CASSPDRGSGSLISGNEQFF. Here the CDR3 DNA reads TGCGCCAGCAGCCCCGACCGTGGTAGCGGGAGTTTAATAAGTGGCAATGAGCAGTTCTTC. The chain is built from TRBV5-1 and TRBJ2-1, with 9 bases that match TRBD2. The CDR3 runs 20 residues. The V gene end was trimmed by 4 bases and the J gene end by 6 bases; junction bases not matched to a gene: 23. Per germline, CDR1 SGHRS and CDR2 YFSETQ.